The 32 T cell receptor beta chains in this list originate from one sample, sequenced in a study of blood T cell repertoires in COVID-19 (dated by TCRdb to the early 2020s). The library was prepared using the immunoSEQ multiplex PCR assay. The clones in this table, taken by TCRdb from immuneACCESS, are in-frame only. Not every clone is retained; where verified, under half of the shortfall comes from an unresolved V gene, and the cause of the rest is unknown. This sample has 200,000 to 250,000 clones in its table, and 88% of those were observed once. The ten largest clonotypes hold under 2.5% of the sample. What was sequenced was peripheral blood. The source is a woman in her thirties or forties who had recovered from COVID-19.

This sequence joins TRBV11-3 and TRBJ2-4, with 8 nucleotides matching TRBD2. V was clipped by 5 bases and J by 0 bases; unmatched bases: 3. Germline-derived CDR1 and CDR2 are SGHNT and YENEEA. CDR3 length: 15 amino acids. The CDR3 sequence is CASSPGGLAKNIQYF. The CDR3 DNA is TGTGCCAGCAGCCCGGGGGGGTTAGCCAAAAACATTCAGTACTTC. The full variable domain, with the rest looked up from reference TRBV11-3 and TRBJ2-4, is EAGVVQSPRYKIIEKKQPVAFWCNPISGHNTLYWYLQNLGQGPELLIRYENEEAVDDSQLPKDRFSAERLKGVDSTLKIQPAELGDSAVYLCASSPGGLAKNIQYFGAGTRLSVL.

The V call is TRBV4-3, the J call TRBJ2-5, with 7 bases that match TRBD1. With V trimmed by 0 bases and J by 5 bases, 3 bases remained unmatched. Germline V CDR1 and CDR2: LGHNA, YSLEER. The CDR3 has 14 residues. This chain's CDR3 is CASSQEPQGETQYF. The CDR3 nucleotides read TGCGCCAGCAGCCAAGAGCCACAGGGGGAGACCCAGTACTTC.

This clone has only one observation. The chain employs TRBV9 and TRBJ2-6; a weak D match, TRBD1 (6 bases). Germline lookup yields CDR1 SGDLS and CDR2 YYNGEE. The V and J ends lost 0 bases and 2 bases respectively, with 12 bases between them. CDR3 length: 17 amino acids. The DNA of the CDR3 is TGTGCCAGCAGCGTAGATTATGGGGGCCCTGGGGCCAACGTCCTGACTTTC. As protein: CASSVDYGGPGANVLTF.

DNA for the CDR3: TGTGCCAGTAGTATTAGACGGTCTAGCGGGGGATTCACCGGGGAGCTGTTTTTT. Its translation is CASSIRRSSGGFTGELFF. V gene TRBV19 combines with J gene TRBJ2-2, with TRBD2 matching over 10 bases. The CDR3 is made up of 18 amino acids. J gave up 4 bases and V 3 bases, and 11 bases lay outside the gene matches. CDR1 LNHDA and CDR2 SQIVND come from the germline V gene (reference sequence).

The chain's CDR3 is CASSLTGTDTQYF. The DNA of the CDR3 is TGTGCCAGCAGTTTAACAGGCACAGATACGCAGTATTTT. The chain links TRBV12-3 or TRBV12-4 to TRBJ2-3; D gene unclear. Trimming stripped 2 bases from V and 1 base from J, with 4 bases between. The CDR3 runs to 13 residues.

This clone was picked up one time. This rearrangement joins TRBV7-2 to TRBJ2-1, with 9 bases matching TRBD2. This CDR3 spans 16 amino acids. The V and J ends lost 2 bases and 14 bases, in that order; junction bases with no gene match: 16. Germline loops: CDR1 SGHTA, CDR2 FQGNSA. The DNA for the CDR3 is TGTGCCAGCAGCTTAACGACCGGTGGCGGGAGGGCCGAGAAGTTCTTC. It specifies CASSLTTGGGRAEKFF.

This clone was counted only a few times. The genes are TRBV5-1 and TRBJ2-5; D might be TRBD1 (6 bases). The V and J ends lost 1 base and 5 bases respectively, with 9 bases between them. Germline CDR1 SGHRS, CDR2 YFSETQ. The CDR3 consists of 13 residues. The DNA for the CDR3 is TGCGCCAGCAGCTTGTGGGGGCCGGAGACCCAGTACTTC. This codes for CASSLWGPETQYF.

The chain employs TRBV24-1 and TRBJ2-1; TRBD2 matches 11 bases. The J segment lost 8 bases and the V segment lost 5 bases, leaving 7 bases of the junction unmatched. This CDR3 spans 15 amino acids. Germline lookup yields CDR1 KGHDR and CDR2 SFDVKD. CDR3 coding DNA: TGTGCCACCAGTGGTACTAGCGGGAGTATCGATGAGCAGTTCTTC. It translates to CATSGTSGSIDEQFF.

The chain employs TRBV28 and TRBJ1-6; 9 bases are shared with TRBD1. This CDR3 region has 16 residues. Trimming took 5 bases from V and 3 from J; bases not matched to a gene: 5. Germline loops: CDR1 MDHEN, CDR2 SYDVKM. The CDR3 is CASSPGQGIYNSPLHF. The CDR3 DNA reads as TGTGCCAGCAGTCCCGGACAGGGGATCTATAATTCACCCCTCCACTTT. Full variable domain (remainder filled in from reference TRBV28 and TRBJ1-6): DVKVTQSSRYLVKRTGEKVFLECVQDMDHENMFWYRQDPGLGLRLIYFSYDVKMKEKGDIPEGYSVSREKKERFSLILESASTNQTSMYLCASSPGQGIYNSPLHFGNGTRLTVT.

This rearrangement joins TRBV7-6 to TRBJ1-6; D perhaps matches TRBD1 (5 bases). The germline V gene has CDR1 SGHVS and CDR2 FNYEAQ. This CDR3 is 15 amino acids long. The V and J ends lost 1 base and 9 bases respectively, with 13 bases between them. CDR3 loop: CASSLEGREGSPLHF. The CDR3 coding sequence is TGTGCCAGCAGCTTAGAAGGCAGGGAAGGTTCACCCCTCCACTTT.

V and J are TRBV6-5 and TRBJ2-5; 7 positions agree with TRBD1. The CDR3 consists of 15 residues. Germline assignment: CDR1 MNHEY and CDR2 SVGAGI. V trimming: 7 bases; J trimming: 5 bases; junction bases outside the gene matches: 13. For the CDR3, the DNA is TGTGCCAGCACCCTGACCGGGACAGACTCCGAGACCCAGTACTTC. Translated, it gives CASTLTGTDSETQYF.

The chain carries TRBV4-3 and TRBJ2-1; 15 bases are shared with TRBD2. V shed 4 bases and J 2 bases; nucleotides not matched to a gene: 3. Germline V gene sequence: CDR1 LGHNA, CDR2 YSLEER. The CDR3 has 17 amino acids. CDR3 region: CASSRGLAGGPYNEQFF. Here the CDR3 DNA reads TGCGCCAGCAGCCGCGGACTAGCGGGGGGGCCCTACAATGAGCAGTTCTTC.

The chain is built from TRBV6-1 and TRBJ2-7; 10 bases agree with TRBD1. The germline gives CDR1 MNHNS, CDR2 SASEGT. With 3 bases clipped from V and 7 bases from J, the junction kept 6 bases outside the gene matches. The CDR3 runs 14 residues. The CDR3 nucleotides are TGTGCCAGCAGTGACGGACAGGGGGTGGGGGAGCAGTACTTC. Protein product: CASSDGQGVGEQYF.

This rearrangement joins TRBV6-2 or TRBV6-3 to TRBJ1-5, with 11 bases fitting TRBD1. The V gene's germline CDR1 is MNHEY and CDR2 SVGEGT. This CDR3 region has 18 residues. Losses at the gene ends were 6 bases for V and 2 bases for J; bases not matched to a gene: 12. This chain's CDR3 is CASSQGTGGGLGNQPQHF. CDR3 in DNA: TGTGCCAGCAGCCAAGGGACAGGGGGTGGTTTAGGCAATCAGCCCCAGCATTTT.

This clone was seen more than once but under ten times. V is TRBV5-4 and J is TRBJ2-7, with 10 bases fitting TRBD1. Looked up from germline, CDR1 is SGHNT and CDR2 is YYREEE (reference sequence). This CDR3 spans 15 amino acids. With 4 bases clipped from V and 2 bases from J, the junction kept 6 bases outside the gene matches. The DNA of the CDR3 is TGTGCCAGCAGCCAGGGACAGGGGATCCCCTACGAGCAGTACTTC. This encodes CASSQGQGIPYEQYF.

The gene calls are TRBV7-2 and TRBJ2-1; 7 bases map to TRBD2. The V and J ends lost 2 bases and 2 bases, in that order; junction bases with no gene match: 3. The CDR3 runs to 15 residues. CDR1 is SGHTA and CDR2 is FQGNSA in the germline V gene. The CDR3 spells CASSLRGGAYNEQFF. The CDR3 region has the DNA TGTGCCAGCAGCTTACGCGGGGGTGCCTACAATGAGCAGTTCTTC.

This clone was recorded once. This chain links TRBV6-1 with TRBJ1-5; no firm D call. V lost 2 bases to trimming and J lost 4 bases, with 12 bases between them. CDR1 and CDR2 (germline): MNHNS, SASEGT. The CDR3 is made up of 15 amino acids. The CDR3 coding sequence is TGTGCCAGCAGTGAATTGATAGGGAGTAATCAGCCCCAGCATTTT. As protein: CASSELIGSNQPQHF.

The chain joins TRBV11-2 to TRBJ2-2; TRBD1 aligns across 7 bases. The CDR3 loop spans 17 amino acids. Looked up from germline, CDR1 is SGHAT and CDR2 is FQNNGV. V trimming: 0 bases; J trimming: 4 bases; junction bases outside the gene matches: 8. The CDR3 DNA reads TGTGCCAGCAGCTTAGAAGGGACAGTGGGTTTCACCGGGGAGCTGTTTTTT. Protein product: CASSLEGTVGFTGELFF.

This clone was detected only once. The sample has other DNA sequences that encode this CDR3 too. The V gene is TRBV19, the J gene TRBJ1-5; a possible D gene is TRBD1 (5 bases). Germline V CDR1 and CDR2: LNHDA, SQIVND (reference sequence). The CDR3 loop spans 14 amino acids. V was shortened by 4 bases and J by 0 bases, with 7 bases between the two germline ends. CDR3 nucleotides: TGTGCCAGTAGTACCACAGGTAGCAATCAGCCCCAGCATTTT. Its protein product is CASSTTGSNQPQHF. The full variable domain, in which reference TRBV19 and TRBJ1-5 provide the parts outside the CDR3, is DGGITQSPKYLFRKEGQNVTLSCEQNLNHDAMYWYRQDPGQGLRLIYYSQIVNDFQKGDIAEGYSVSREKKESFPLTVTSAQKNPTAFYLCASSTTGSNQPQHFGDGTRLSIL.

Only a few counts were recorded for this clone. This chain links TRBV3-1 (or the pseudogene TRBV3-2) with TRBJ1-1, with D possibly being TRBD1 (6 bases). This CDR3 is built from 13 residues. Deletions cut 3 bases from V and 12 bases from J, with 17 bases between. Germline V gene data show CDR1 as LGHDT and CDR2 as YNNKEL (reference sequence). The CDR3: CASSQRWDTESFF. CDR3 DNA: TGTGCCAGCAGCCAGAGATGGGACACAGAATCTTTCTTT.

J is TRBJ1-5 and V is TRBV27, with TRBD1 matching over 8 bases. The CDR3 is 14 amino acids. Germline lookup yields CDR1 MNHEY and CDR2 SMNVEV (reference sequence). V lost 7 bases and J lost 2; bases outside the gene matches: 4. The DNA of the CDR3 is TGTGCCAGCACCACGACAGGGGGCAATCAGCCCCAGCATTTT. Translated: CASTTTGGNQPQHF.

The chain couples TRBV7-9 to TRBJ1-2, with D possibly matching TRBD1 (6 bases). The CDR3 consists of 15 residues. CDR1 and CDR2 from the germline V gene are SEHNR and FQNEAQ (reference sequence). Trimming removed 5 bases from V and 4 bases from J, with 17 bases in between. The CDR3 DNA reads as TGTGCCAGCAGCCTTAGCGGGGGCAGCTTCTATGGCTACACCTTC. It translates to CASSLSGGSFYGYTF.

The chain employs TRBV2 and TRBJ1-2; 8 bases line up with TRBD1. CDR1 is SNHLY and CDR2 is FYNNEI in the germline V gene. V lost 4 bases and J lost 4; bases outside the gene matches: 5. This CDR3 has 14 residues. The CDR3 protein is CASSGQGRVYGYTF. The DNA of the CDR3 is TGTGCCAGCAGTGGACAGGGGCGGGTCTATGGCTACACCTTC.

The chain is built from TRBV7-9 and TRBJ2-2, with D hard to call. V was cut by 5 bases and J by 6 bases, with 10 bases left in between. This CDR3 is built from 13 residues. Germline V gene lookup returns CDR1 SEHNR and CDR2 FQNEAQ (reference sequence). The CDR3 loop is CASSKLVAGELFF. CDR3 bases: TGTGCCAGCAGCAAACTGGTTGCCGGGGAGCTGTTTTTT. The full variable domain, rest sourced from reference TRBV7-9 and TRBJ2-2, is DTGVSQNPRHKITKRGQNVTFRCDPISEHNRLYWYRQTLGQGPEFLTYFQNEAQLEKSRLLSDRFSAERPKGSFSTLEIQRTEQGDSAMYLCASSKLVAGELFFGEGSRLTVL.

The chain is built from TRBV5-6 and TRBJ2-2; D may be TRBD2 (6 bases). This CDR3 contains 15 residues. V gave up 1 base and J gave up 4 bases, with 11 bases separating them. Germline V gene lookup returns CDR1 SGHDT and CDR2 YYEEEE. The CDR3 DNA is TGTGCCAGCAGCTTGAGTGGGAGGCTCACCGGGGAGCTGTTTTTT. Translating gives CASSLSGRLTGELFF.

This clone was seen only once. The chain recombines TRBV5-1 with TRBJ2-1, with 9 positions matching TRBD2. Per germline, CDR1 SGHRS and CDR2 YFSETQ. V dropped 0 bases and J dropped 4; count of bases not matched to a gene: 5. The CDR3 runs 16 residues. DNA for the CDR3: TGCGCCAGCAGCTTGGTTCTAGCGGGGAATTACAATGAGCAGTTCTTC. This translates into CASSLVLAGNYNEQFF.

The chain has TRBV7-3 and TRBJ2-3, with D possibly matching TRBD1 (5 bases). Looked up from germline, CDR1 is SGHTA and CDR2 is FQGTGA. The CDR3 loop spans 14 amino acids. Trimming took 5 bases from V and 3 from J, leaving 12 bases between them. The CDR3: CASSQGLRTDTQYF. The CDR3 DNA sequence: TGTGCCAGCAGCCAGGGCCTACGGACAGATACGCAGTATTTT.

V usage is TRBV7-2 and J usage is TRBJ2-3; TRBD1 is a possible D gene (5 bases). CDR3 length: 16 residues. Germline V gene sequence: CDR1 SGHTA, CDR2 FQGNSA. V was trimmed by 0 bases and J by 0 bases, leaving 10 bases between them. CDR3 protein: CASSLAPGISTDTQYF. The CDR3 nucleotides are TGTGCCAGCAGCTTAGCACCAGGGATTAGCACAGATACGCAGTATTTT.

CDR3 residues: CASSLTVHGNQPQHF. CDR3 sequence (DNA): TGTGCCAGTAGTTTGACTGTCCATGGCAATCAGCCCCAGCATTTT. The rearrangement uses TRBV19 and TRBJ1-5; the D is unclear. Germline CDR1 is LNHDA and CDR2 is SQIVND (reference sequence). The CDR3 sequence is 15 residues long. Trimming took 5 bases from V and 2 from J, leaving 13 bases between them.

Only one count was recorded for this clone. This rearrangement joins TRBV4-2 to TRBJ1-1; D is perhaps TRBD1 (5 bases). Germline V gene lookup returns CDR1 LGHNA and CDR2 YNFKEQ. The CDR3 covers 15 residues. Trimming stripped 1 base from V and 5 bases from J, with 14 bases between. The CDR3 is CASSQGDSGRTEAFF. The CDR3 DNA reads as TGTGCCAGCAGCCAAGGAGACAGTGGGCGAACTGAAGCTTTCTTT.

The chain carries TRBV14 and TRBJ2-5, with D uncertain. The CDR3 is 15 amino acids. Germline V lookup: CDR1 SGHDN, CDR2 FVKESK. V lost 3 bases to trimming and J lost 1 base, with 12 bases between them. The CDR3 spells CASSQGRGIQETQYF. The CDR3 nucleotides are TGTGCCAGCAGCCAGGGTAGAGGAATCCAAGAGACCCAGTACTTC.

The chain employs TRBV7-9 and TRBJ2-3; D perhaps matches TRBD2 (6 bases). CDR1 is SEHNR and CDR2 is FQNEAQ in the germline V gene (reference sequence). This CDR3 spans 15 amino acids. Trimming pared 1 base from V and 4 bases from J, leaving 12 bases between. The chain's CDR3 is CASSLVRDSSDTQYF. In DNA form, the CDR3 reads TGTGCCAGCAGCTTAGTTAGGGACTCCTCAGATACGCAGTATTTT.